The T cell receptor beta chain under discussion was sequenced for a study of blood T cell repertoires in COVID-19. The V and J ends lost 0 bases and 3 bases respectively, with 17 bases between them. The germline V gene has CDR1 SGHTA and CDR2 FQGNSA. CDR3 length: 18 amino acids. This clone was observed a single time. Grouping used clinical history reported by participants in a survey and questionnaire. Only in-frame clones appear in the TCRdb table, and some are missing; sequencing was by immunoSEQ multiplex PCR. The top ten hold roughly 10% of the sample, which has 250,000 to 300,000 clones, 80% to 90% seen once.

V and J are TRBV7-2 and TRBJ1-4; D unresolved. The sequenced sample consisted of PBMCs or T cells enriched from blood (not recorded which). The TCR was taken from a man aged 40-49 years who had recovered from COVID-19. The DNA for the CDR3 is TGTGCCAGCAGCTTAGCGCAGGTTCATAGTTGGCCTAATGAAAAACTGTTTTTT. It specifies CASSLAQVHSWPNEKLFF. Full variable domain (missing parts from reference TRBV7-2 and TRBJ1-4): GAGVSQSPSNKVTEKGKDVELRCDPISGHTALYWYRQSLGQGLEFLIYFQGNSAPDKSGLPSDRFSAERTGGSVSTLTIQRTQQEDSAVYLCASSLAQVHSWPNEKLFFGSGTQLSVL.